The present T cell receptor beta chain was sequenced within a study of vaccination effects on CD4 cells after COVID-19. Study-wide background: Samples were taken post-vaccine, and their median timing was 72 days after the second dose.

Only in-frame clones appear in the TCRdb table, and some are missing; sequencing was by immunoSEQ multiplex PCR. Among about 33,000 clones listed, roughly four fifths were seen once. Before any sequencing was done, the ViraFEST assay used viral peptide pools to expand antigen-specific CD4+ T cells. Cells that had been cultured for 10 days were the source of isolated CD4+ T cells. Each participant was administered two doses of either the BNT162b2 or the mRNA-1273 vaccine. Testing of the vaccine recipients showed negative nucleocapsid antibodies and no prior SARS-CoV-2 infection. Supplemented with around 9.6 IU/ml IL-2 and 10 ug/ml peptides, fewer than 2.5 million PBMC per well were kept in culture. A word on this clone: Its antigen is undetermined.

This CDR3 has 15 residues. Germline V lookup: CDR1 SGDLS, CDR2 YYNGEE. Losses at the gene ends were 3 bases for V and 8 bases for J; bases not matched to a gene: 8. Sequenced material: CD4+ T cells from PBMCs cultured with HCoV-NL63 spike peptides, taken after COVID-19 vaccination. This TCR was sampled from a human donor who received a COVID-19 vaccine. Some clones in this sample may be carry-over from other donors' samples. The chain carries TRBV9 and TRBJ1-4; 9 bases fit TRBD1. The CDR3 DNA is TGTGCCAGCAGCGCCTACAGGGGGCTTGGGGAAAAACTGTTTTTT. It codes for CASSAYRGLGEKLFF. The full variable domain, with the rest looked up from reference TRBV9 and TRBJ1-4, is DSGVTQTPKHLITATGQRVTLRCSPRSGDLSVYWYQQSLDQGLQFLIQYYNGEERAKGNILERFSAQQFPDLHSELNLSSLELGDSALYFCASSAYRGLGEKLFFGSGTQLSVL.